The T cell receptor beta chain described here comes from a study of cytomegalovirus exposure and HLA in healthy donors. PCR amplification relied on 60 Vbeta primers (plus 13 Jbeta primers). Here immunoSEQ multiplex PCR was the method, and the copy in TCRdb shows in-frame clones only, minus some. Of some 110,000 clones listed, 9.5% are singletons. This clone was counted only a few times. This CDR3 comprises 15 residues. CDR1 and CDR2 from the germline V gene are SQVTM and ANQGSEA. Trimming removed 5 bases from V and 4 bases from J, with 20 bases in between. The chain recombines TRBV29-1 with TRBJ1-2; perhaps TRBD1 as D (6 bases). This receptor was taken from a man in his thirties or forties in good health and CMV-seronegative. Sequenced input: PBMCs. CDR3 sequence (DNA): TGCAGCGTTTCGGACCCATTCAGGGGTGGCTATGGCTACACCTTC. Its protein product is CSVSDPFRGGYGYTF. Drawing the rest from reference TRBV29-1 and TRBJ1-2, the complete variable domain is SAVISQKPSRDICQRGTSLTIQCQVDSQVTMMFWYRQQPGQSLTLIATANQGSEATYESGFVIDKFPISRPNLTFSTLTVSNMSPEDSSIYLCSVSDPFRGGYGYTFGSGTRLTVV.